This T cell receptor beta chain emerged from a study of shared clonotypes between healthy human individuals. Sequencing used immunoSEQ multiplex PCR; TCRdb keeps in-frame clones, though not all of them. In the table there are 1.6 million or so clones, approximately 98.5% of which are singletons. This CDR3 contains 15 residues. V gave up 0 bases and J gave up 5 bases; unmatched junction bases: 5. The germline gives CDR1 SGHNT, CDR2 YYREEE (reference sequence). This TCR was recovered from a man younger than 40 in good health. Sequencing was carried out using naive CD4+ T cells sorted from blood. Described subset: CD45RA+ positively selected. The genes are TRBV5-4 and TRBJ2-3; 8 bases line up with TRBD2. The CDR3 nucleotides read TGTGCCAGCAGCTTGGCCGGGACTAGGGGAGATACGCAGTATTTT. Protein: CASSLAGTRGDTQYF.